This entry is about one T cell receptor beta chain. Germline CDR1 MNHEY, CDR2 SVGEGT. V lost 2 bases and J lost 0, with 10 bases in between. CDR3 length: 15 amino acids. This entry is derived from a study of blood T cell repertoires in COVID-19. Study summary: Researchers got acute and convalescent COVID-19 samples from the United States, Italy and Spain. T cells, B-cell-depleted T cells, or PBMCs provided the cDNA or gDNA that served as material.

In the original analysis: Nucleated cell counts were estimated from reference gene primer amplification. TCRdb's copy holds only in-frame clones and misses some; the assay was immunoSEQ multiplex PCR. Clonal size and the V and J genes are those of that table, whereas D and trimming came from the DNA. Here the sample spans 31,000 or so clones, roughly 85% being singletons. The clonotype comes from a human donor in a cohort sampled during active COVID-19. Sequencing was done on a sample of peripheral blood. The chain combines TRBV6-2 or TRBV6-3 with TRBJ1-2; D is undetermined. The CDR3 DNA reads TGTGCCAGCAGTTACGGAGCACCCGCTAACTATGGCTACACCTTC. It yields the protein CASSYGAPANYGYTF.